This section outlines one T cell receptor (beta chain) sequence together with its context. The antigen remains undetermined. This entry comes from a study of cytomegalovirus exposure and HLA in healthy donors. On the study more broadly: Earlier sequencing of 150 million to 200 million T cells yielded about 120 million unique TCR beta sequences. Regarding the study as a whole: Productive status was seen about 90% or about 30% of the time for most TCR beta V segments in an earlier analysis. High sensitivity and specificity were reportedly achieved when the classifier diagnosed cytomegalovirus status.

Trimming took 0 bases from V and 4 from J, leaving 7 bases between them. The CDR3 has 14 amino acids. Both 60 Vbeta primers and 13 Jbeta primers went into the PCR. Only in-frame clones appear in the TCRdb table, and some are missing; sequencing was by immunoSEQ multiplex PCR. The data contain 100,000 to 150,000 clones, roughly 70% of them seen just once; the ten biggest clones take up 3.5% to 4.5%. This TCR was recovered from a man in his forties in good health and CMV-seropositive. Sequencing input: PBMCs. The V call is TRBV23-1, the J call TRBJ1-5, with D unresolved. TRBV23-1 is reported as an ORF; its role is uncertain. The chain's CDR3 is CASSQSCGNQPQHF. The CDR3 DNA sequence: TGCGCCAGCAGTCAATCCTGCGGGAATCAGCCCCAGCATTTT.